The 5 T cell receptor beta chains in this list originate from one sample, sequenced in a study of T cell responses to AZD1222 COVID-19 vaccine. The protocol was immunoSEQ multiplex PCR, while the TCRdb copy is restricted to in-frame clones and leaves out a portion. The sample records approximately 150,000 clones, under 95% being singletons. Material: peripheral blood, obtained on day 0 of AZD1222 vaccination. The receptor set was obtained from an adult in good health.

This clone was seen just once. The chain carries TRBV4-1 and TRBJ1-6; D is possibly TRBD1 (5 bases). Germline values: CDR1 MGHRA, CDR2 YSYEKL. The CDR3 has 16 amino acids. Trimming removed 2 bases from V and 9 bases from J, with 17 bases in between. The CDR3 nucleotides read TGCGCCAGCAGCCAAAGAACTGGGGCAGGGCTTTCACCCCTCCACTTT. Its translation is CASSQRTGAGLSPLHF.

The chain joins TRBV7-9 to TRBJ1-1; 10 bases match TRBD1. The CDR3 is 15 residues long. Germline V gives CDR1 SEHNR, CDR2 FQNEAQ (reference sequence). V was clipped by 5 bases and J by 3 bases; unmatched bases: 6. CDR3 sequence: CASSTRQGADTEAFF. The CDR3, as DNA: TGTGCCAGCAGCACGCGACAGGGGGCGGACACTGAAGCTTTCTTT.

V usage is TRBV6-5 and J usage is TRBJ1-5; no clear D gene. Germline V gene data show CDR1 as MNHEY and CDR2 as SVGAGI. The length of the CDR3 is 11 residues. V was pared by 6 bases and J by 4 bases, with 4 bases between. DNA for the CDR3: TGTGCCAGCAGGGGGAATCAGCCCCAGCATTTT. It yields the protein CASRGNQPQHF.

CDR3 protein: CASSLPRGRGYGYTF. Here the CDR3 DNA reads TGTGCCAGCAGCCTCCCAAGGGGGCGCGGGTATGGCTACACCTTC. The chain is built from TRBV28 and TRBJ1-2, with TRBD1 identical over 7 bases. The CDR3 length is 15 residues. The V gene end was trimmed by 6 bases and the J gene end by 5 bases; junction bases not matched to a gene: 12. From germline, CDR1 is MDHEN and CDR2 SYDVKM.

The chain couples TRBV7-3 to TRBJ2-1; TRBD2 agrees at 12 bases. V lost 5 bases to trimming and J lost 10 bases; unmatched junction nucleotides: 12. From germline, CDR1 is SGHTA and CDR2 FQGTGA. The CDR3 runs 16 residues. The CDR3 DNA follows: TGTGCCAGCAGCCCCCGGGCACTAGCGGGAGGTCGGGAGCAGTTCTTC. It is translated as CASSPRALAGGREQFF.